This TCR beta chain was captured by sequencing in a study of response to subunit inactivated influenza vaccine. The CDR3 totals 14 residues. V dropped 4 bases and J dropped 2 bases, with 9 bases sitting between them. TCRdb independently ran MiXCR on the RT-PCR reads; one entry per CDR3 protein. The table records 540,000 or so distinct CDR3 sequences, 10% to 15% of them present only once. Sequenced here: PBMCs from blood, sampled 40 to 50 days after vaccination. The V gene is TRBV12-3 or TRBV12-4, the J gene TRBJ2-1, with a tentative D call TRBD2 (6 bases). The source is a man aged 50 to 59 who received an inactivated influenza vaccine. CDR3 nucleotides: TGTGCCAGCAGTTCGGCGGGACCCTACAATGAGCAGTTCTTC. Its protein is CASSSAGPYNEQFF.